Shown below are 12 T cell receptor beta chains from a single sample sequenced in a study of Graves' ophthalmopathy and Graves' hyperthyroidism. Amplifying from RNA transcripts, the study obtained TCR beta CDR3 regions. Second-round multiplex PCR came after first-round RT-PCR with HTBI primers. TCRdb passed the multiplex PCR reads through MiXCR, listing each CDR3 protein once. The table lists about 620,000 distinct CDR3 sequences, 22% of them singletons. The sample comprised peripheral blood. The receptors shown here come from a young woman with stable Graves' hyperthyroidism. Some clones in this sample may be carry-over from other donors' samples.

The CDR3 protein is CSVPGSGVETQYF. The CDR3 bases are TGCAGTGTCCCGGGTTCCGGAGTGGAGACCCAGTACTTC. The rearrangement uses TRBV20-1 and TRBJ2-5; D gene unclear. Trimming stripped 7 bases from V and 5 bases from J, with 17 bases between. The germline V gene encodes CDR1 DFQATT and CDR2 SNEGSKA (reference sequence). This CDR3 comprises 13 residues.

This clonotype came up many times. This CDR3 is CASSRRALYGYTF. CDR3 sequence (DNA): TGTGCCAGCAGTCGCAGGGCACTCTATGGCTACACCTTC. V is TRBV27 and J is TRBJ1-2; tentatively, D is TRBD1 (5 bases). V lost 5 bases and J lost 4, with 11 bases in between. This CDR3 region has 13 residues. Per germline, CDR1 MNHEY and CDR2 SMNVEV (reference sequence).

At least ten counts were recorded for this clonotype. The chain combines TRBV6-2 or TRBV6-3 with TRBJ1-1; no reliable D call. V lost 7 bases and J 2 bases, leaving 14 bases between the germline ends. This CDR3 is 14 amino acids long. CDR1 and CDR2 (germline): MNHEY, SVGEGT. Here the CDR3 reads CASNMREYNTEAFF. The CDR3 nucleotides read TGTGCCAGCAATATGAGGGAATACAACACTGAAGCTTTCTTT.

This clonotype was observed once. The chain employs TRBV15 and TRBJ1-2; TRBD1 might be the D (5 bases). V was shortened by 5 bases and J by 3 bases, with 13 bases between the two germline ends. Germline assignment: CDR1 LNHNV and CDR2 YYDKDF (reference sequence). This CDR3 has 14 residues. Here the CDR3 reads CATSEERGDYGYTF. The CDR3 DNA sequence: TGTGCCACCAGCGAGGAGAGGGGAGACTATGGCTACACCTTC.

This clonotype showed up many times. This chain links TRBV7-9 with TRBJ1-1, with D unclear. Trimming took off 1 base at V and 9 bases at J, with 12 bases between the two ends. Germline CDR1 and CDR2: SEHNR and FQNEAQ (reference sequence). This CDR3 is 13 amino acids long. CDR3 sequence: CASSLVGTDKAFF. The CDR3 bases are TGTGCCAGCAGCTTAGTCGGTACCGATAAAGCTTTCTTT.

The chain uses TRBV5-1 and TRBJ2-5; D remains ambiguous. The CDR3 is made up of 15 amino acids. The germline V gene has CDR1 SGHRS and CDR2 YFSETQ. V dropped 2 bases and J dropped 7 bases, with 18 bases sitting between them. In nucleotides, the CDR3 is TGCGCCAGCAGCTTCCAGGCCGACCCCGAAGCGACCCAGTACTTC. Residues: CASSFQADPEATQYF.

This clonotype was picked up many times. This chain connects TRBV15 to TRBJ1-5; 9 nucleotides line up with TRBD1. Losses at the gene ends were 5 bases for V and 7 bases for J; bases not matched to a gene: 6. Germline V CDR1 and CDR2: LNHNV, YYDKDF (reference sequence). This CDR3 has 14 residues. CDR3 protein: CATSLGQGRQPQHF. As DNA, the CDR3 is TGTGCCACCAGCCTTGGACAGGGGAGGCAGCCCCAGCATTTT.

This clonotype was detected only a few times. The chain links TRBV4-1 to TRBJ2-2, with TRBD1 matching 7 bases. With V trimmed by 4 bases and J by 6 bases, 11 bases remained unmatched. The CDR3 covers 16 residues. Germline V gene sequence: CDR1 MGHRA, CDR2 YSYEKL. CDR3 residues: CASSLSPGQGAGELFF. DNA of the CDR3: TGCGCCAGCAGCCTTTCGCCGGGGCAGGGGGCCGGGGAGCTGTTTTTT.

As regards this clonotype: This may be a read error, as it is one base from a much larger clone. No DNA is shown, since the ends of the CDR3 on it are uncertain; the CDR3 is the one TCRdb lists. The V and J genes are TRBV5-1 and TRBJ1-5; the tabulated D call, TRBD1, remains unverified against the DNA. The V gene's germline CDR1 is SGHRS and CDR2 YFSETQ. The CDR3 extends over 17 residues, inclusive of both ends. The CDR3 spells CASSLEAVGVGNQPQQF.

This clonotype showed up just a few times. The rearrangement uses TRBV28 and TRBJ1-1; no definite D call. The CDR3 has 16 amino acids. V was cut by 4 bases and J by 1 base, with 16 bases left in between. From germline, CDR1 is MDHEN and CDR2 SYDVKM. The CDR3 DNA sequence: TGTGCCAGCAGTTCCTCTGGGCAGACTTCGAACACTGAAGCTTTCTTT. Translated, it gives CASSSSGQTSNTEAFF.

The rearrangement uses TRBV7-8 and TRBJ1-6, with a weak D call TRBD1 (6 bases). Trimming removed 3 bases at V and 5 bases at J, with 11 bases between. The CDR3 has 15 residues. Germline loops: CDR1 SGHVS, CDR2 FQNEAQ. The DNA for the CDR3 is TGTGCCAGCAGCTTCTCCGGGACAAATAATTCACCCCTCCACTTT. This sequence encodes CASSFSGTNNSPLHF.

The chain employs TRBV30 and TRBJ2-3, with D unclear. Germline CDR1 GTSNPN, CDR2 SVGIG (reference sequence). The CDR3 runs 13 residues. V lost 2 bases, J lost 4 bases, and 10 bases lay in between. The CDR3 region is CAWSWGHADTQYF. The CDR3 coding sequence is TGTGCCTGGAGTTGGGGTCATGCAGATACGCAGTATTTT. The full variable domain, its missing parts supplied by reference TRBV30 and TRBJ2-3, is SQTIHQWPATLVQPVGSPLSLECTVEGTSNPNLYWYRQAAGRGLQLLFYSVGIGQISSEVPQNLSASRPQDRQFILSSKKLLLSDSGFYLCAWSWGHADTQYFGPGTRLTVL.